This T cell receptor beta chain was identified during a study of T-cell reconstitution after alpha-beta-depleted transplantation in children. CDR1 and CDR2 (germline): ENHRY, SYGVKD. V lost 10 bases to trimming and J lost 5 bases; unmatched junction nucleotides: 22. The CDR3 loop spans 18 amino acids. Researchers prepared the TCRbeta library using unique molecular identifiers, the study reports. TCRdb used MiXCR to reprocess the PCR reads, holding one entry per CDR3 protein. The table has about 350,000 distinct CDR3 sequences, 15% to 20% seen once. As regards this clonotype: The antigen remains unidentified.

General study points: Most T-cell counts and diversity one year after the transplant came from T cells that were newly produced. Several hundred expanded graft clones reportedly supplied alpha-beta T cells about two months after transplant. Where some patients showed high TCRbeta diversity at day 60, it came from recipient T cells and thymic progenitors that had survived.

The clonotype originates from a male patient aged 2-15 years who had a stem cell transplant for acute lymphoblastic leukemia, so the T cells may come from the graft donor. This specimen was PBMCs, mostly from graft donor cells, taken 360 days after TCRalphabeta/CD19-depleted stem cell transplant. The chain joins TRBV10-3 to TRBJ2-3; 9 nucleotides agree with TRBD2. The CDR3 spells CANTSNVGVAGDRDTQYF. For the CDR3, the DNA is TGTGCCAACACCTCAAATGTTGGGGTAGCGGGAGATCGAGATACGCAGTATTTT.